Below, 21 T cell receptor beta chains from the same sample are listed, as sequenced in a study of blood T cell repertoires in COVID-19. Repertoires were generated with immunoSEQ multiplex PCR, while TCRdb's copy carries only in-frame clones and drops some. The table records 75,000 or so clones, less than 90% of them present only once. The sequencing input was peripheral blood. The receptor source for this set is a man aged 50-60 years with acute or convalescent COVID-19.

This clone was found once. This chain connects TRBV27 to TRBJ1-1; weak D call: TRBD1 (5 bases). CDR1 MNHEY and CDR2 SMNVEV come from the germline V gene (reference sequence). CDR3 length equals 12 residues. The V end lost 6 bases, the J end lost 0 bases, and 5 bases lay between the germline ends. CDR3 nucleotides: TGTGCCAGCAGAGGGGTGAACACTGAAGCTTTCTTT. It translates to CASRGVNTEAFF.

The rearrangement joins TRBV18 to TRBJ2-3; 9 bases align to TRBD2. With V trimmed by 2 bases and J by 2 bases, 5 bases remained unmatched. This CDR3 contains 16 residues. Germline CDR1 KGHSH, CDR2 LQKENI. CDR3 region: CASSPGSSGVTDTQYF. CDR3 in DNA: TGTGCCAGCTCACCAGGATCTAGCGGGGTCACAGATACGCAGTATTTT.

The V gene is TRBV30, the J gene TRBJ1-2; possibly TRBD1 for D (6 bases). Germline V gene sequence: CDR1 GTSNPN, CDR2 SVGIG (reference sequence). Between the trimmed V and J ends, which lost 0 bases and 9 bases, there was a span of 23 bases. The CDR3 contains 16 residues. The CDR3 region has the DNA TGTGCCTGGAGTGTAGGAGAGGGACATCCATCGGTGAGCTACACCTTC. It is translated as CAWSVGEGHPSVSYTF. The full variable domain, completed using reference TRBV30 and TRBJ1-2, is SQTIHQWPATLVQPVGSPLSLECTVEGTSNPNLYWYRQAAGRGLQLLFYSVGIGQISSEVPQNLSASRPQDRQFILSSKKLLLSDSGFYLCAWSVGEGHPSVSYTFGSGTRLTVV.

Remarks on this clone: An end of the junction does not agree with germline; a read error may underlie this. Here the CDR3 DNA reads TGTGCCAGCAGCCAAACGACTAGCTCTCAGATCTTC. It encodes CASSQTTSSQIF. The gene calls are TRBV2 and TRBJ2-1; 7 bases are a match to TRBD2. The CDR3 spans 12 residues. Germline-derived CDR1 and CDR2 are SNHLY and FYNNEI.

The chain has TRBV7-2 and TRBJ2-3; possibly TRBD2 for D (6 bases). The CDR3 contains 15 residues. CDR1 SGHTA and CDR2 FQGNSA come from the germline V gene. V was pared by 6 bases and J by 3 bases, with 16 bases between. The CDR3 DNA reads as TGTGCCAGCAGGTTCTGGCCGAGCGGGACAGATACGCAGTATTTT. This translates into CASRFWPSGTDTQYF.

This clone was found a few times. The V gene is TRBV19, the J gene TRBJ2-1; 12 bases agree with TRBD2. Trimming took 4 bases from V and 8 from J; bases not matched to a gene: 9. The CDR3 has 16 amino acids. The V gene's germline CDR1 is LNHDA and CDR2 SQIVND (reference sequence). CDR3 in DNA: TGTGCCAGTAGTAAAATTTCTAGCGGGAGGGCCTATGAGCAGTTCTTC. Translated, it gives CASSKISSGRAYEQFF.

The chain is built from TRBV5-4 and TRBJ2-3; possibly TRBD1 for D (6 bases). V was pared by 5 bases and J by 3 bases, with 19 bases between. This CDR3 has 16 amino acids. Per the germline V gene, CDR1 is SGHNT and CDR2 is YYREEE (reference sequence). The CDR3 coding sequence is TGTGCCAGCAGACACAGGGTTGGGGGCACAACAGATACGCAGTATTTT. It yields the protein CASRHRVGGTTDTQYF.

The chain is built from TRBV15 and TRBJ2-2; 8 bases are a match to TRBD2. CDR3 length equals 17 residues. Per germline, CDR1 LNHNV and CDR2 YYDKDF (reference sequence). V trimming: 8 bases; J trimming: 5 bases; junction bases outside the gene matches: 16. The CDR3 sequence is CATRRGGRVGGTGELFF. The CDR3, as DNA: TGTGCCACCCGGCGCGGGGGGAGAGTCGGAGGGACCGGGGAGCTGTTTTTT.

The chain recombines TRBV10-3 with TRBJ1-1, with D unclear. V was pared by 4 bases and J by 3 bases, with 12 bases between. Germline loops: CDR1 ENHRY, CDR2 SYGVKD. The CDR3 has 14 amino acids. The DNA for the CDR3 is TGTGCCATCAGTGTGGCGCGCCAGGACACTGAAGCTTTCTTT. Translated: CAISVARQDTEAFF.

A remark on this clone: The junction shows a germline mismatch at one end, possibly a read error. CDR3 in DNA: TGTGCCAGCAGCACCAACAACAGGGGAAATCGTCACTTT. Its translation: CASSTNNRGNRHF. V and J are TRBV28 and TRBJ1-4, with 7 bases matching TRBD1. CDR1 and CDR2 (germline): MDHEN, SYDVKM. This CDR3 is built from 13 residues.

The chain combines TRBV6-1 with TRBJ1-2; weak D call: TRBD1 (5 bases). CDR3 length: 12 residues. From germline, CDR1 is MNHNS and CDR2 SASEGT. V lost 3 bases to trimming and J lost 7 bases, with 9 bases between them. In DNA, the CDR3 is TGTGCCAGCAGTGACAGGGTGGCTGGCTACACCTTC. Translating gives CASSDRVAGYTF.

This rearrangement joins TRBV19 to TRBJ1-2, with D tentatively TRBD1 (5 bases). The CDR3 loop spans 13 amino acids. Trimming shortened V by 6 bases and J by 4 bases, and 12 bases separated the two germline ends. Germline-derived CDR1 and CDR2 are LNHDA and SQIVND (reference sequence). CDR3 protein: CASRDSPTYGYTF. CDR3 sequence (DNA): TGTGCCAGTAGAGACAGCCCCACCTATGGCTACACCTTC.

The rearrangement joins TRBV19 to TRBJ1-2; 7 bases align to TRBD1. The germline CDR1 and CDR2 sequences are LNHDA and SQIVND (reference sequence). This CDR3 contains 14 residues. J gave up 4 bases and V 7 bases, and 9 bases lay outside the gene matches. The CDR3 region has the DNA TGTGCCAGTACCCCGTCGGGACAGCTCTATGGCTACACCTTC. It codes for CASTPSGQLYGYTF.

V gene TRBV12-3 or TRBV12-4 combines with J gene TRBJ1-2; the match to TRBD1 covers 9 bases. Trimming took 6 bases from V and 7 from J; bases not matched to a gene: 6. This CDR3 comprises 13 residues. The CDR3 here is CASSRGQGFGYTF. The DNA of the CDR3 is TGTGCCAGCAGCCGGGGACAGGGTTTTGGCTACACCTTC.

The V and J genes are TRBV5-5 and TRBJ1-4, with D uncertain. The ends were cut back, 0 bases at V and 5 bases at J, with 8 bases in the middle. Germline loops: CDR1 SGHKS, CDR2 YYEKEE (reference sequence). The CDR3 runs 14 residues. Written as DNA, the CDR3 is TGTGCCAGCAGCTTGGGGGGAGAAAATGAAAAACTGTTTTTT. It yields the protein CASSLGGENEKLFF.

The chain recombines TRBV4-2 with TRBJ2-7; weak D call: TRBD1 (5 bases). There are 14 residues in the CDR3. V lost 2 bases and J lost 2, with 10 bases in between. Germline values: CDR1 LGHNA, CDR2 YNFKEQ. In DNA form, the CDR3 reads TGTGCCAGCAGCCAATCACAGGCCACCTACGAGCAGTACTTC. Translated, it gives CASSQSQATYEQYF.

This chain joins TRBV7-9 and TRBJ2-7, with 7 bases that match TRBD2. V lost 5 bases to trimming and J lost 0 bases; unmatched junction nucleotides: 4. Germline V lookup: CDR1 SEHNR, CDR2 FQNEAQ (reference sequence). CDR3 length: 14 residues. The CDR3 here is CASSLQRDSYEQYF. CDR3 bases: TGTGCCAGCAGCCTCCAGCGGGACTCCTACGAGCAGTACTTC.

The chain carries TRBV10-3 and TRBJ2-7; 10 positions match TRBD1. The length of the CDR3 is 16 residues. The germline V gene has CDR1 ENHRY and CDR2 SYGVKD. Trimming cost V 0 bases and J 1 base; bases outside gene matches: 3. The DNA for the CDR3 is TGTGCCATCAGTGAGTCCCGGGGACAGGGGTCCTACGAGCAGTACTTC. Its protein product is CAISESRGQGSYEQYF.

By sample fraction, this clone is medium-sized (0.01 to 0.1%). V usage is TRBV10-1 and J usage is TRBJ2-7; 10 positions match TRBD2. The CDR3 is made up of 15 amino acids. Germline CDR1 is WNHNN and CDR2 is SYGVQD (reference sequence). V dropped 0 bases and J dropped 5; count of bases not matched to a gene: 4. The CDR3 is CASSESIAGGHEQYF. Written as DNA, the CDR3 is TGCGCCAGCAGTGAGTCAATAGCGGGGGGCCACGAGCAGTACTTC.

This chain connects TRBV9 to TRBJ2-3, with D possibly being TRBD1 (5 bases). CDR1 and CDR2 from the germline V gene are SGDLS and YYNGEE. V gave up 0 bases and J gave up 6 bases, with 14 bases separating them. The CDR3 consists of 15 residues. The CDR3 sequence is CASSVGLTSGDTQYF. The CDR3 nucleotides are TGTGCCAGCAGCGTAGGACTCACCTCAGGGGATACGCAGTATTTT.

This clone was detected only a few times. The chain employs TRBV7-8 and TRBJ2-7; 10 nucleotides agree with TRBD2. Per germline, CDR1 SGHVS and CDR2 FQNEAQ. V shed 1 base, J shed 0 bases, and the junction held 9 bases outside the gene matches. The length of the CDR3 is 18 residues. CDR3 region: CASSLVSSGSLSSYEQYF. In DNA form, the CDR3 reads TGTGCCAGCAGCTTAGTTTCTAGCGGGAGCCTTAGCTCCTACGAGCAGTACTTC.